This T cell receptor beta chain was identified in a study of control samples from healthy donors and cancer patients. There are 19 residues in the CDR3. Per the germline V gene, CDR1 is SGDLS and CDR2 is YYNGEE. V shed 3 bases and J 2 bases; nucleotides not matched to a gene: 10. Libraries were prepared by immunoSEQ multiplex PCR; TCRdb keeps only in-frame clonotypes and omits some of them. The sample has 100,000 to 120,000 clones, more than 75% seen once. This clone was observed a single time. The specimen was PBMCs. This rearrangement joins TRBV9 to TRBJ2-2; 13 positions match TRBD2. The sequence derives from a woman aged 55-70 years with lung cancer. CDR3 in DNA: TGTGCCAGCAGCGCCGATGGGACTAGCGGGGAACTAAACACCGGGGAGCTGTTTTTT. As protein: CASSADGTSGELNTGELFF.